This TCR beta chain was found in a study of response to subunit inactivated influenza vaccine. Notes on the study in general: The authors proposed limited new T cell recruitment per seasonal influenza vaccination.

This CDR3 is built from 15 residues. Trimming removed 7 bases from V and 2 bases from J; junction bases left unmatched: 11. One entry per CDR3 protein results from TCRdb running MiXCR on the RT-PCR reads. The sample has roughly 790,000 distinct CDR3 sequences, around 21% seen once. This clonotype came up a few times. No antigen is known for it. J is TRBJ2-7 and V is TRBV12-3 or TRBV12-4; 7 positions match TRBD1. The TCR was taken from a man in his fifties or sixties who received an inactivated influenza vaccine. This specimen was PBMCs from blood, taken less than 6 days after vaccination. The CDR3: CASTRQGSGTYEQYF. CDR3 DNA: TGTGCCAGCACCCGACAGGGTTCTGGGACCTACGAGCAGTACTTC.